This T cell receptor (beta chain) was found in a study of CD8+ T cells in alopecia areata. Study findings and constraints: Higher clonality was seen in lesional scalp than in normal scalp, especially in alopecia totalis/universalis. Against the mouse data, patients shared TCRs less clearly, possibly for HLA reasons.

The authors sorted pooled cutaneous lymph node cells using CD4, CD8alpha, NKG2D, NKG2ACE and other markers. This clone was detected a few times. Its matching antigen is unknown. The genes are named according to mouse. Read sequence stops 4 residues before the CDR3 end, and the germline J gene provides the missing end. Sequencing used cDNA as its template, made by extracting RNA and reverse transcribing it. Clones were read by immunoSEQ multiplex PCR, and TCRdb kept only the in-frame ones, dropping some. The sample shows around 1,700 clones, none of them appearing just once. This CDR3 region has 14 residues. The germline V gene has CDR1 NNHDY and CDR2 SYVADS. V was cut by 5 bases and J by 3 bases, with 14 bases left in between.

This TCR derives from a C3H/HeJ mouse with alopecia areata. For this mouse line, the MHC haplotype is H2-k. The chain recombines TRBV13-3 with TRBJ1-1; the D gene is possibly TRBD1 (6 bases). The specimen sequenced was CD8+ T cells sorted from a lymph node. Incomplete CDR3 DNA: TGTGCCAGCAGCGTACAGGGAGGGGACACA. It translates to CASSVQGGDT. The whole CDR3 sequence reads CASSVQGGDTEVFF.